The subject of this entry is one T cell receptor (beta chain). What this receptor recognizes is not known. A junction end diverges from the germline sequence, so it may reflect a read error. These data are taken from a study of T cell responses to AZD1222 COVID-19 vaccine (dated by TCRdb to about 2021). General notes on the study: Because spike-specific TCR depth and breadth did not differ between the two schedules, AZD1222 recipients who got a second dose at roughly 4 weeks were pooled with those who got a second dose at roughly 12 weeks. TCR sequencing was performed for approximately 240 trial participants, of whom roughly 200 were given two doses of AZD1222 and approximately 25 were given two doses of MenACWY control vaccine. Trial participants were enrolled by age into 18-55, 56-69 and 70-plus year subgroups, with approximately 150, 30 and 60 TCR-sequenced participants respectively. On the study overall, not on this receptor specifically: Vaccine-associated CD4 TCRs spanned the whole spike protein, with dominant responses in regions 160-218 and 743-854. Conclusions about previously exposed vaccinees are limited because only a handful of AZD1222 recipients were SARS-CoV-2 seropositive at baseline. Spike-specific TCR breadth and depth rose significantly after two AZD1222 doses compared with day 0 and with MenACWY recipients. Most participants were white British and females outnumbered males, and the authors suggested that clonal diversity may have been underestimated. Because no day 14 peak-response samples were available, repertoires were characterized only after the peak T cell response. Epitopes outside the regions mutated in the B.1.351 and B.1.1.7 variants were reportedly recognized by nearly half of the unique spike-specific TCRs. The 56-69-year group was small, and its depth increase did not reach significance, likely because of low power.

Per the publication, the time point label means: baseline before first vaccination. The vaccinee samples were drawn from two UK trials, COV001 and COV002, one of which was a single-blind randomized controlled phase 2/3 trial testing AZD1222 (ChAdOx1 nCoV-19) in healthy adults. Trial participant PBMC samples were collected at day 0 and day 28 after the second dose for TCRbeta chain sequencing. From the germline V gene, CDR1 is SGHRS and CDR2 is YFSETQ. The CDR3, from cysteine to phenylalanine, totals 13 residues. The retained sequence is limited to the CDR3, 39 bases, with the frame set at the first base. The CDR3 regions of human TCRbeta chains were subjected to immunosequencing. The authors' pipeline ran thus. Repertoire TCRs were matched against a reference library of SARS-CoV-2-specific TCRs generated with the MIRA antigen-specificity platform. Breadth was defined as the fraction of unique TCRs that were SARS-CoV-2-associated. Depth was defined as the fraction of total T cells that were SARS-CoV-2-associated. Each spike-specific TCR was assigned to its reactive spike region and to a CD4 or CD8 class using the MIRA data. Log10-transformed breadth and depth values were compared by one-way ANOVA with Sidak's multiple comparisons tests. TCRdb mirrors the immuneACCESS table, restricted to in-frame sequences. Some clones are absent from its copies; in checked studies, under half trace to an unresolved V gene, and the reason for the others is unknown. The V and J calls and clone size come from that table; D and trimming were worked out from the DNA. This sample has roughly 150,000 clones in its table, and 80% to 95% of those were observed once. Less than 2.5% of the sample comes from the top ten.

The chain is made from TRBV5-1 and TRBJ2-5; 10 of the junction bases match TRBD1. The starting material was peripheral blood, obtained on day 0 of AZD1222 vaccination. The origin of this receptor is an adult in good health. The encoded CDR3 is CASTLDRGETQYF. The nucleotides are TGCGCCAGCACCCTGGACAGGGGGGAGACTCAGTACTTC. Full variable domain (CDR3 extended with the reference TRBV5-1 and TRBJ2-5 proteins): KAGVTQTPRYLIKTRGQQVTLSCSPISGHRSVSWYQQTPGQGLQFLFEYFSETQRNKGNFPGRFSGRQFSNSRSEMNVSTLELGDSALYLCASTLDRGETQYFGPGTRLLVL.